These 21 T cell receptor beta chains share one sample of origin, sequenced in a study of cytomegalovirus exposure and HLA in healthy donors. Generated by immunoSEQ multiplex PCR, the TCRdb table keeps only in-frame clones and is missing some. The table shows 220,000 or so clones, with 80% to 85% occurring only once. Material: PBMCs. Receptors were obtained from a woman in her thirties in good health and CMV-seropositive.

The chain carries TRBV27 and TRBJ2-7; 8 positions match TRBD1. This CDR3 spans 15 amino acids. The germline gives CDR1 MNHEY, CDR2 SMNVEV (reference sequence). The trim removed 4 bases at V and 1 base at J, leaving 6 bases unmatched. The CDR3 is CASSSGGAESYEQYF. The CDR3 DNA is TGTGCCAGCAGTTCAGGGGGCGCGGAGTCCTACGAGCAGTACTTC.

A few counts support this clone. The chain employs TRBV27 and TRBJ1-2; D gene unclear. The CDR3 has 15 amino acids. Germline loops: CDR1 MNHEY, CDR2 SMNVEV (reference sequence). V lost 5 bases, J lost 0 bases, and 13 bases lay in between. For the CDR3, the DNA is TGTGCCAGCAGTGAAGCCGAGACTGCTAACTATGGCTACACCTTC. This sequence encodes CASSEAETANYGYTF.

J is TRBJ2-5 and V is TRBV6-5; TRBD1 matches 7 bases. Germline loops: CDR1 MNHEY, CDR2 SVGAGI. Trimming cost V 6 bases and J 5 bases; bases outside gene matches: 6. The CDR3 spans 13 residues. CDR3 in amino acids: CASRGGGAETQYF. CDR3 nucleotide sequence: TGTGCCAGCAGAGGGGGCGGCGCGGAGACCCAGTACTTC.

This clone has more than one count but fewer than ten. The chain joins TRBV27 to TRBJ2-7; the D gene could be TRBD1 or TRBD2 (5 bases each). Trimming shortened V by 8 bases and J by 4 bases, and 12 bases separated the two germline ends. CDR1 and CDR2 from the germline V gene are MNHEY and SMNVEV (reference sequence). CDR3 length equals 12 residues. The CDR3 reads CASRGGAYEQYF. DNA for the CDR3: TGTGCCAGCCGTGGGGGTGCGTACGAGCAGTACTTC.

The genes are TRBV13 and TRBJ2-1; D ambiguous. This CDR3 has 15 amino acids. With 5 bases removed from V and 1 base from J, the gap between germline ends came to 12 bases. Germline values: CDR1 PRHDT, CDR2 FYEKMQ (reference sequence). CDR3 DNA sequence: TGTGCCAGCAGCCCTAGATTAGGGTCCTACAATGAGCAGTTCTTC. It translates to CASSPRLGSYNEQFF.

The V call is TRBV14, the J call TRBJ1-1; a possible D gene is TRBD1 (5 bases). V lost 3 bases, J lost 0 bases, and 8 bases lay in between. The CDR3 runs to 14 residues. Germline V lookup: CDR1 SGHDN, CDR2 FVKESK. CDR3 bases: TGTGCCAGCAGCCAGGGACGGATGAACACTGAAGCTTTCTTT. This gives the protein CASSQGRMNTEAFF.

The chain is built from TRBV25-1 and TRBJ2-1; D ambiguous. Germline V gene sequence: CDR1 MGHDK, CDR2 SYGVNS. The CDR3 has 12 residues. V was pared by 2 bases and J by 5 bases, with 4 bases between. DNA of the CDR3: TGTGCCAGCAGTGAACCAAACAATGAGCAGTTCTTC. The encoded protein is CASSEPNNEQFF.

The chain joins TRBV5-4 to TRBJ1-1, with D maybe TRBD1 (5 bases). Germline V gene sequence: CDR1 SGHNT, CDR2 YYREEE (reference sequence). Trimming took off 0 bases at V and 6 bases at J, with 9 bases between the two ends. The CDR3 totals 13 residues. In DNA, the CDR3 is TGTGCCAGCAGCTTGGCAGGGTTCTCTGAAGCTTTCTTT. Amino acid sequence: CASSLAGFSEAFF.

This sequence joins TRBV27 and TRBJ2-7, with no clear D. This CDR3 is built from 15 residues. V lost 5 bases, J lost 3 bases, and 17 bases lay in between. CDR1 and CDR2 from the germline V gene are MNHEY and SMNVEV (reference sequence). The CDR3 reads CASSPYSGHVYEQYF. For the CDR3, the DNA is TGTGCCAGCAGTCCATACAGTGGGCACGTCTACGAGCAGTACTTC.

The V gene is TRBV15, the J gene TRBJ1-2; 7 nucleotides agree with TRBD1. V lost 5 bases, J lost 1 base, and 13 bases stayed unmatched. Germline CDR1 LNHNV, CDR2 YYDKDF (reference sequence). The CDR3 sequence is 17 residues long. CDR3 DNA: TGTGCCACCAGCCCCCGGACAGGAATTTCGTTTAACTATGGCTACACCTTC. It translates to CATSPRTGISFNYGYTF.

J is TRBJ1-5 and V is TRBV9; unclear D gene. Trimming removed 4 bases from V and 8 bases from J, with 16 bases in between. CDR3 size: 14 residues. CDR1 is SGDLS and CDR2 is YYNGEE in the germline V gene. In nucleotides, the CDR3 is TGTGCCAGCAGCCCTACCGGTTTCGGGGAGCCCCAGCATTTT. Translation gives CASSPTGFGEPQHF.

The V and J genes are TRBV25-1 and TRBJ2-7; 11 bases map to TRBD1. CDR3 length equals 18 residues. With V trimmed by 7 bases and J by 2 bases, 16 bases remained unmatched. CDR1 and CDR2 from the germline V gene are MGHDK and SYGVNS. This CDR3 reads CASNPDRGPRLAAYEQYF. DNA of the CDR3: TGTGCCAGCAACCCGGACAGGGGGCCGCGACTAGCGGCCTACGAGCAGTACTTC.

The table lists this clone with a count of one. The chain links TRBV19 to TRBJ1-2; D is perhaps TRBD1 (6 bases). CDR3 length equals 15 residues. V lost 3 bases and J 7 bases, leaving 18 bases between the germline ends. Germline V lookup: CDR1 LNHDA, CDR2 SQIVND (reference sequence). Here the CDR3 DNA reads TGTGCCAGTAGTATTTCGGGGGCCGGGCCAGGTGGCTACACCTTC. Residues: CASSISGAGPGGYTF.

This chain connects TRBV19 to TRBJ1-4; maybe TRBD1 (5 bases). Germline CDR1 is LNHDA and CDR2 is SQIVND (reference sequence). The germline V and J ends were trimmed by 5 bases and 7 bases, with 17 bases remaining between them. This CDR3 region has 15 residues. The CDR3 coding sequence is TGTGCCAGTAGTCCTGAGGAGGGGTCTCGTGAAAAACTGTTTTTT. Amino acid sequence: CASSPEEGSREKLFF.

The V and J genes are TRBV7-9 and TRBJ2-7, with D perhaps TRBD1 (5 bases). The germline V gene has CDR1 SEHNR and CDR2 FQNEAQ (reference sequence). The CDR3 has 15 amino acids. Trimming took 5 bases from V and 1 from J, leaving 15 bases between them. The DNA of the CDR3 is TGTGCCAGCAGCCTACTACCACAGGATTCCTACGAGCAGTACTTC. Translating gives CASSLLPQDSYEQYF.

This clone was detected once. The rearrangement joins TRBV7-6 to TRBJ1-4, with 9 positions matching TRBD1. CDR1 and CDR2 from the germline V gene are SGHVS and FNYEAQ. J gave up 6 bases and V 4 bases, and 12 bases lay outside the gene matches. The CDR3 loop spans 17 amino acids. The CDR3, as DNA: TGTGCCAGCAGCTCCACTACAGGGGGCGAACGGGATGAAAAACTGTTTTTT. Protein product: CASSSTTGGERDEKLFF.

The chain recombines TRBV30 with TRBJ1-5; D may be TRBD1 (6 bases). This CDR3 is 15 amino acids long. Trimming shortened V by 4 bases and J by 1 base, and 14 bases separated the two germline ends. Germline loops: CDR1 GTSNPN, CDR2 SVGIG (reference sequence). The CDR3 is CAWNAGERSNQPQHF. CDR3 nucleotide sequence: TGTGCCTGGAACGCAGGGGAAAGGAGCAATCAGCCCCAGCATTTT. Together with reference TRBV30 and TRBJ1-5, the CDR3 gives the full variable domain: SQTIHQWPATLVQPVGSPLSLECTVEGTSNPNLYWYRQAAGRGLQLLFYSVGIGQISSEVPQNLSASRPQDRQFILSSKKLLLSDSGFYLCAWNAGERSNQPQHFGDGTRLSIL.

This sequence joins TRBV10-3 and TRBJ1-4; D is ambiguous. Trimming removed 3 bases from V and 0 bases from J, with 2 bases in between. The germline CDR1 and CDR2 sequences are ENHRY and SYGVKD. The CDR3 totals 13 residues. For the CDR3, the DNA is TGTGCCATCAGTGAAGCAACTAATGAAAAACTGTTTTTT. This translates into CAISEATNEKLFF.

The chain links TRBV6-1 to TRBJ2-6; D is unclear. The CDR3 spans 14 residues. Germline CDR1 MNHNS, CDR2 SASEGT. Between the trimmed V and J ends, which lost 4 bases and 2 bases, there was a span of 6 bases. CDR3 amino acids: CASSAGPGANVLTF. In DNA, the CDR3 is TGTGCCAGCAGTGCCGGACCTGGGGCCAACGTCCTGACTTTC.

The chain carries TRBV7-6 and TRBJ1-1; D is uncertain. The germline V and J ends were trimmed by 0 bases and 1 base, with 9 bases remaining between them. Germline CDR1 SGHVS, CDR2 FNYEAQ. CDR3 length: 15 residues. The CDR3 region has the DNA TGTGCCAGCAGCTTAGCGAGGATTCCGAACACTGAAGCTTTCTTT. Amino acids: CASSLARIPNTEAFF.

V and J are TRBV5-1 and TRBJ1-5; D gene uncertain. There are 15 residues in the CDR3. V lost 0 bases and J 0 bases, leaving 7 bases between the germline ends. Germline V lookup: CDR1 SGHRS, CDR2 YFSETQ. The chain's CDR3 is CASSLGMYSNQPQHF. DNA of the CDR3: TGCGCCAGCAGCTTGGGAATGTATAGCAATCAGCCCCAGCATTTT.